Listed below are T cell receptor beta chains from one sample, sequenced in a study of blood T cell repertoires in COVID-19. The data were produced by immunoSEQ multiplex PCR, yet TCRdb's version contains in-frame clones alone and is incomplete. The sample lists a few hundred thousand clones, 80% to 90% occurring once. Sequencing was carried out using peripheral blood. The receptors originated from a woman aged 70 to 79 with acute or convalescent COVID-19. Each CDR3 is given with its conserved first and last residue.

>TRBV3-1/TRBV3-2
CASSQDQNSGVSNTGELFF
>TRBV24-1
CATSEQGVLGEKLFF
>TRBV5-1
CASRKATGVAETQYF
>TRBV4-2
CASSQARAGAGTGELFF
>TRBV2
CASSEGRETQYF
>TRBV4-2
CASGSGANTGELFF
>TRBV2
CASSEVRAGVGETQYF
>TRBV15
CATSSGQYYGYTF
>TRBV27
CASSPNRAVGEKLFF
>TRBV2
CASTGTGANYGYTF
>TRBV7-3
CASSPRGGSGGYEQYF
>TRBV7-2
CASSLRARAIYF
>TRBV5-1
CASSLTGAGANVLTF
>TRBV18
CASSPDSSNQPQHF
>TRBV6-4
CASSPVLGYSNQPQHF
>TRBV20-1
CRSVRDSF
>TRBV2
CASSALGGGFTDTQYF
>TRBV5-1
CASSQGTGGEKLFF
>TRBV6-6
CASRPGTGEINGELFF
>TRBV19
CASSIGGQGKYEQYF
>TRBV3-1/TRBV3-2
CASSQEGTGRQPQHF
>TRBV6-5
CASSPGTNTGYTF
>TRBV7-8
CASSTRQAMRSNEKLFF
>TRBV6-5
CASSYADNARGYGYTF
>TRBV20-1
CSGRALDGYTF
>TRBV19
CASSTRQGTGELFF
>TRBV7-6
CASSLASGGLKNEQFF
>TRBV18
CASSPTGRGMNTEAFF
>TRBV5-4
CASSLGGVEVLGYTF
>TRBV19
CASRIDGAQPKRELFF
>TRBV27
CASSKLGGRVYGYTF
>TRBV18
CASSGMSGASSYEQYF
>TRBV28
CASSPGGNEKLFF
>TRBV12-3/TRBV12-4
CASSLSANEKLFF
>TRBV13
CASSLAGAGPDTQYF
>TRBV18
CASSGTRGDTQYF
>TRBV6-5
CARGGLIDTGNTIYF
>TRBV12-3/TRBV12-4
CASSWGDKQLQHF
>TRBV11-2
CASSPETGGHGYTF
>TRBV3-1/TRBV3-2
CASSLRGLAGKETQYF
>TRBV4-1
CASSQVKGFLSYNSPLHF
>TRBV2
CASKSDRNYGYTF
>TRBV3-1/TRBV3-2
CASRDRGNTGELFF
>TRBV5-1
CASSLSSPDYGYTF
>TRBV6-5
CASSRTTGTSTEAFF
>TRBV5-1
CASSPQSRNQPQHF
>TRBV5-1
CASSSPSGATDTQYF
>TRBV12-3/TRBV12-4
CASSFSWTQYF
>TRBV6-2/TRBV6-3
CASSYPTGTSGGPNTGELFF